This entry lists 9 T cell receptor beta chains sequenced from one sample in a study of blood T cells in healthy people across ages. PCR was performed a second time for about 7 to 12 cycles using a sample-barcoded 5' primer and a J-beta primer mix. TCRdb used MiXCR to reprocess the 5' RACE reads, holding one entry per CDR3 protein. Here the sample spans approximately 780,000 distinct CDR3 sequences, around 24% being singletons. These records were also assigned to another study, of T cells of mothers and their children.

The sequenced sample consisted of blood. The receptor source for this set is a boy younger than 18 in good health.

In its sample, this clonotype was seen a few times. The CDR3 DNA sequence: TGTGCCAGCTCACCCGCCCGACAGGGAAAGGAGTTCTTC. Its protein product is CASSPARQGKEFF. The chain combines TRBV18 with TRBJ2-1, with 7 nucleotides matching TRBD1. CDR3 length: 13 residues. Germline assignment: CDR1 KGHSH and CDR2 LQKENI. Losses at the gene ends were 3 bases for V and 14 bases for J; bases not matched to a gene: 10. Based on the CDR3 plus reference TRBV18 and TRBJ2-1, the full variable domain is NAGVMQNPRHLVRRRGQEARLRCSPMKGHSHVYWYRQLPEEGLKFMVYLQKENIIDESGMPKERFSAEFPKEGPSILRIQQVVRGDSAAYFCASSPARQGKEFFGPGTRLTVL.

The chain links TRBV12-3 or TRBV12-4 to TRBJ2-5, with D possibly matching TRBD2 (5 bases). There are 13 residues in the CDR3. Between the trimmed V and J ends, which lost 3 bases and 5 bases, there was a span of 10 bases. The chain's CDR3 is CASSLTDLETQYF. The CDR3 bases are TGTGCCAGCAGTTTGACGGACTTGGAGACCCAGTACTTC.

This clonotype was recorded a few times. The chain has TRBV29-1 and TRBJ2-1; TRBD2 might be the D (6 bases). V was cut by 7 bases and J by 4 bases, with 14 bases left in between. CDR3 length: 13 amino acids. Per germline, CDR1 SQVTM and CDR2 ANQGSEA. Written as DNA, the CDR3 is TGCAGCGCGGGGGACCCGATGTACAATGAGCAGTTCTTC. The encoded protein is CSAGDPMYNEQFF.

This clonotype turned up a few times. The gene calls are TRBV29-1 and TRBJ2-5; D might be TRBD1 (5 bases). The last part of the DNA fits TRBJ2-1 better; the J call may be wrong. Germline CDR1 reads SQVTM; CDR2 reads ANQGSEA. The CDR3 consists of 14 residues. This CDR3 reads CSVETGDTCNEQFF. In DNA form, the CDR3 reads TGCAGCGTTGAAACAGGAGATACCTGCAATGAGCAGTTCTTC.

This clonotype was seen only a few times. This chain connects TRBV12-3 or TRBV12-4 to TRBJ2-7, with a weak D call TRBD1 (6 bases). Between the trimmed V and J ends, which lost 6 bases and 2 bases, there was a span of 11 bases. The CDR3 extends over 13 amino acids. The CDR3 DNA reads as TGTGCCAGCAGCAGGGACACGGCCTACGAGCAGTACTTC. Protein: CASSRDTAYEQYF.

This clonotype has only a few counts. This CDR3 reads CAILNVAGGLYEQYF. CDR3 bases: TGTGCCATCCTAAACGTAGCGGGGGGTCTCTACGAGCAGTACTTC. The chain carries TRBV10-3 and TRBJ2-1; 10 nucleotides match TRBD2. The assigned J gene may be wrong: the sequence end matches TRBJ2-7 better. The germline CDR1 and CDR2 sequences are ENHRY and SYGVKD. This CDR3 comprises 15 residues.

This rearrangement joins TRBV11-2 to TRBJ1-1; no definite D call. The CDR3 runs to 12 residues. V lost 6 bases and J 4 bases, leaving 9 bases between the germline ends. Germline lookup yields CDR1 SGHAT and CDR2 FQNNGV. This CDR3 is CASRGRSTEAFF. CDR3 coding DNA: TGTGCCAGCAGGGGAAGGTCCACTGAAGCTTTCTTT. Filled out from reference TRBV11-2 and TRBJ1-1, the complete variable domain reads EAGVAQSPRYKIIEKRQSVAFWCNPISGHATLYWYQQILGQGPKLLIQFQNNGVVDDSQLPKDRFSAERLKGVDSTLKIQPAKLEDSAVYLCASRGRSTEAFFGQGTRLTVV.

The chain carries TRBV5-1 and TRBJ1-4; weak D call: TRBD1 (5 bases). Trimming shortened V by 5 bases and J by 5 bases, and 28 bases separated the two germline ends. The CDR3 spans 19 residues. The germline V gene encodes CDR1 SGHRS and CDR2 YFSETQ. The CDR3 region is CASSVGWGRGSIQNEKLFF. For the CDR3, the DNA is TGCGCCAGCAGTGTCGGATGGGGCAGAGGATCGATTCAAAATGAAAAACTGTTTTTT.

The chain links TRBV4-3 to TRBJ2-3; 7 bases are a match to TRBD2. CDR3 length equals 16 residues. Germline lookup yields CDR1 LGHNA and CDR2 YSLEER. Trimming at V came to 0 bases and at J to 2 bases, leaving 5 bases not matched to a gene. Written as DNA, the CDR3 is TGCGCCAGCAGCCAAGATCGGCGGGGGAACACAGATACGCAGTATTTT. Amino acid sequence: CASSQDRRGNTDTQYF.